The clone carrying this TCR beta chain was counted ten times or more. Its antigen is unidentified. TCRdb re-derived calls from the 5' RACE reads in MiXCR, one entry per CDR3 protein. The sample records some 340,000 distinct CDR3 sequences, about 4% being singletons. The data derive from a study of T cells after yellow fever vaccination. General observations from the study: The study re-detected most primary-vaccination clones after the booster (roughly 96% CD4, 85% to 90% CD8).

Germline CDR1 SGHRS, CDR2 YFSETQ. V lost 0 bases, J lost 10 bases, and 20 bases lay in between. This CDR3 spans 16 amino acids. Sequencing used PBMCs, obtained 5 days after the yellow fever booster vaccination. The clonotype originates from a man between 18 and 29 years old who received the YFV17D yellow fever vaccine. The chain links TRBV5-1 to TRBJ2-4, with D maybe TRBD2 (6 bases). The CDR3 here is CASSLGLRDSGGIQYF. CDR3 nucleotide sequence: TGCGCCAGCAGCTTGGGACTCCGGGACTCCGGAGGAATTCAGTACTTC.